This is a list of T cell receptor beta chains from one sample in a study of T cell responses to AZD1222 COVID-19 vaccine. Generated by immunoSEQ multiplex PCR, the TCRdb table keeps only in-frame clones and is missing some. The repertoire holds 140,000 to 150,000 clones, roughly 90% seen once, with around 3.3% in the top ten. The sequencing here drew on peripheral blood, taken 28 days after the second AZD1222 dose. All receptors come from an adult who received the AZD1222 COVID-19 vaccine. CDR3s include the opening cysteine and the closing phenylalanine or tryptophan. The D gene is left open where the match is weak. Size is stated for part of the rows, as once, few or many counts, or as a class when the clone is expanded.

NA	TRBJ1-5	TRBV7-2	NA	TGTGCCAGCAGCTTAGCAGGACGCCAACTCCTTAGCAATCAGCCCCAGCATTTT	CASSLAGRQLLSNQPQHF
NA	TRBJ2-3	TRBV5-1	NA	TGCGCCAGCAGCATTGGGACTCCAACAACAGATACGCAGTATTTT	CASSIGTPTTDTQYF
NA	TRBJ1-3	TRBV4-3	NA	TGCGCCAGCAGCCAAGGACGGGGTACTGGAAACACCATATATTTT	CASSQGRGTGNTIYF
NA	TRBJ1-2	TRBV28	NA	TGTGCCAGCAACTCCGCTAACTATGGCTACACCTTC	CASNSANYGYTF
NA	TRBJ1-5	TRBV7-9	NA	TGTGCCAGCAGCTTACCGGGACATAGCAATCAGCCCCAGCATTTT	CASSLPGHSNQPQHF
NA	TRBJ2-3	TRBV10-3	TRBD2	TGTGCCATCAGTGAGGGCGGGGAGGGGGATACGCAGTATTTT	CAISEGGEGDTQYF
NA	TRBJ2-1	TRBV27	TRBD2	TGTGCCAGCAGCCCCGGGCTGGGACTAGTAGAAGAGCAGTTCTTC	CASSPGLGLVEEQFF
NA	TRBJ2-7	TRBV18	NA	TGTGCCAGCTCACCACCGTATAGCAGGAGCTCCTACGAGCAGTACTTC	CASSPPYSRSSYEQYF
once	TRBJ2-1	TRBV19	NA	TGTGCCAGTAGTATCGACAATGAGCAGTTCTTC	CASSIDNEQFF
NA	TRBJ1-6	TRBV10-3	NA	TGTGCCATCAGCCGCGAGGTGCCTTATAATTCACCCCTCCACTTT	CAISREVPYNSPLHF
NA	TRBJ1-2	TRBV6-2/TRBV6-3	NA	TGTGCCAGCAGCCAAGTAGGTTATGGCTACACCTTC	CASSQVGYGYTF
NA	TRBJ2-1	TRBV9	TRBD2	TGTGCCAGCAGCGTAGTGGCTAGCGGGTCCTACAATGAGCAGTTCTTC	CASSVVASGSYNEQFF
NA	TRBJ2-5	TRBV10-2	TRBD2	TGCGCCAGCAGTGCGGGATATGGGCTAGCGGGAGGGTCCCTCCAAGAGACCCAGTACTTC	CASSAGYGLAGGSLQETQYF
once	TRBJ1-4	TRBV19	NA	TGTGCCAGTACCCCGGACAGAGAAAAACTGTTTTTT	CASTPDREKLFF
few	TRBJ1-1	TRBV5-1	NA	TGCGCCAGCAGCCCCTCGACAGGAGGTGGGACTGAAGCTTTCTTT	CASSPSTGGGTEAFF
NA	TRBJ2-1	TRBV14	NA	TGTGCCAGCAGCCGACGGCGCGGGCGGGATTCTGGTAATGAGCAGTTCTTC	CASSRRRGRDSGNEQFF
NA	TRBJ1-4	TRBV27	NA	TGTGCCAGCAGTCTCCGGGCTATCAGTCGTGAAAAACTGTTTTTT	CASSLRAISREKLFF
NA	TRBJ1-1	TRBV29-1	NA	TGCAGCGTTGGGGGAGATTTCTACACTGAAGCTTTCTTT	CSVGGDFYTEAFF
NA	TRBJ1-5	TRBV19	NA	TGTGCCAGTAGTCTCGGACAGTACAATCAGCCCCAGCATTTT	CASSLGQYNQPQHF
NA	TRBJ1-1	TRBV9	NA	TGTGCCAGCAGCGTCAGCCTAGAGAACACTGAAGCTTTCTTT	CASSVSLENTEAFF
NA	TRBJ2-7	TRBV28	NA	TGTGCCAGCACGGGATGGCCCTACGAGCAGTACTTC	CASTGWPYEQYF
NA	TRBJ2-7	TRBV18	NA	TGTGCCAGCTCACCTAAGCAGGGTCCCTACGAGCAGTACTTC	CASSPKQGPYEQYF
NA	TRBJ1-6	TRBV30	NA	TGTGCCTGGAGTGACCCCCAGGAGGGTAGAATTTCACCCCTCCACTTT	CAWSDPQEGRISPLHF
NA	TRBJ2-7	TRBV6-2/TRBV6-3	NA	TGTGCCAGCAGTCACATTCAGGGTTCCTACGAGCAGTACTTC	CASSHIQGSYEQYF
NA	TRBJ1-4	TRBV7-2	TRBD1	TGTGCCAGCAGCCCGCGACAGGGGGGGGCTAATGAAAAACTGTTTTTT	CASSPRQGGANEKLFF